The rows below give T cell receptor beta chains drawn from one sample of a study of OX40 agonist ivuxolimab in advanced cancers. Clones were read by immunoSEQ multiplex PCR, and TCRdb kept only the in-frame ones, dropping some. The data show tens of thousands of clones, around 88% seen once. The sample consisted of CD4+ or CD8+ T cells sorted from blood, taken in a trial of the OX40 agonist ivuxolimab. These receptors all come from an adult with an advanced solid tumor such as melanoma, head and neck, liver or kidney cancer. CDR3s include the opening cysteine and the closing phenylalanine or tryptophan. D genes are given only for firm matches. Clone size, where shown, is once, few, many, or a class for clones that have expanded.

TRBJ2-2 TRBD2 TRBV27 . CASRRLAGGGTGELFF TGTGCCAGCAGGAGACTAGCGGGAGGGGGCACCGGGGAGCTGTTTTTT
TRBJ1-1 . TRBV10-3 . CAISQGNTEAFF TGTGCCATCAGTCAGGGGAACACTGAAGCTTTCTTT
TRBJ2-7 TRBD2 TRBV13 . CASSLGPSGGPREQYF TGTGCCAGCAGCTTAGGCCCTAGCGGGGGTCCTCGCGAGCAGTACTTC
TRBJ2-1 . TRBV4-1 . CASSQDMEAWSPNEQFF TGCGCCAGCAGCCAAGATATGGAGGCTTGGTCTCCCAATGAGCAGTTCTTC
TRBJ1-4 . TRBV19 . CASSIRFGDEKLFF .
TRBJ2-7 . TRBV6-6 . CASADNYEQYF TGTGCCAGCGCGGACAACTACGAGCAGTACTTC
TRBJ2-5 TRBD1 TRBV4-3 . CASSQGQGAKTQYF TGCGCCAGCAGCCAGGGACAGGGAGCAAAGACCCAGTACTTC
TRBJ2-2 . TRBV5-1 . CASSLLLTNTGELFF TGCGCCAGCAGCTTGTTACTTACGAACACCGGGGAGCTGTTTTTT
TRBJ2-3 . TRBV6-4 once CASSTEVTDTQYF TGTGCCAGCAGTACCGAAGTCACAGATACGCAGTATTTT
TRBJ2-7 . TRBV7-2 many CASSLAVRYEQYF TGTGCCAGCAGCTTAGCAGTGCGCTACGAGCAGTACTTC
TRBJ2-3 TRBD2 TRBV5-1 . CASSHQRSSGVSTDTQYF TGCGCCAGCAGCCATCAGAGGTCTAGCGGGGTTAGCACAGATACGCAGTATTTT
TRBJ1-2 . TRBV27 . CATATLQGNYGYTF TGTGCCACCGCTACACTCCAGGGCAACTATGGCTACACCTTC
TRBJ1-4 TRBD1 TRBV19 . CASRTGYGKLFF TGTGCCAGTAGGACAGGGTATGGAAAACTGTTTTTT
TRBJ1-1 TRBD1 TRBV27 . CASSFRGSNTEAFF TGTGCCAGCAGTTTCAGGGGGTCGAACACTGAAGCTTTCTTT
TRBJ2-7 . TRBV15 . CATSRGGQYEQYF TGTGCCACCAGCAGAGGTGGACAGTACGAGCAGTACTTC
TRBJ1-1 . TRBV30 . CAWSPAPSTTEAFF TGTGCCTGGAGCCCGGCGCCGTCAACCACTGAAGCTTTCTTT
TRBJ2-3 . TRBV11-2 . CASSWTRGSTDTQYF TGTGCCAGCAGTTGGACACGGGGGAGCACAGATACGCAGTATTTT
TRBJ2-7 TRBD2 TRBV29-1 . CSVDTGYSGDSYEQYF TGCAGCGTTGACACGGGGTATAGCGGGGACTCCTACGAGCAGTACTTC
TRBJ2-2 . TRBV11-2 few CASLIGRQTGELFF TGTGCCAGCCTAATCGGTCGACAGACCGGGGAGCTGTTTTTT
TRBJ2-5 . TRBV18 . CASSLGAGKETQYF TGTGCCAGCTCACTGGGGGCAGGGAAAGAGACCCAGTACTTC
TRBJ1-4 . TRBV21-1 once CASSKGREAANEKLFF TGTGCCAGCAGCAAAGGTAGGGAGGCCGCTAATGAAAAACTGTTTTTT
TRBJ2-7 . TRBV5-1 . CASSPGRDYEQYF TGCGCCAGCAGCCCAGGACGTGACTACGAGCAGTACTTC
TRBJ2-3 . TRBV28 . CASSLAGGADTQYF TGTGCCAGCAGTTTGGCCGGAGGGGCAGATACGCAGTATTTT
TRBJ2-3 TRBD1 TRBV19 once CACRDRGTDTQYF TGTGCCTGCCGGGACAGGGGAACAGATACGCAGTATTTT
TRBJ2-2 TRBD1 TRBV7-3 once CASSLRQGASTGELFF TGTGCCAGCAGCCTCAGACAGGGGGCGAGCACCGGGGAGCTGTTTTTT
TRBJ2-1 TRBD1 TRBV6-5 . CASSFDRESNEQFF TGTGCCAGCAGTTTTGACAGGGAGTCGAATGAGCAGTTCTTC
TRBJ2-5 TRBD1 TRBV6-5 . CASSRQGAETQYF TGTGCCAGCAGTCGACAGGGGGCAGAGACCCAGTACTTC
TRBJ2-5 TRBD2 TRBV5-4 . CASSLAVWAGRGTQETQYF TGTGCCAGCAGCTTGGCGGTTTGGGCCGGGAGGGGGACCCAAGAGACCCAGTACTTC
TRBJ2-2 . TRBV19 . CATQRGLDITGELFF TGTGCCACTCAAAGGGGACTCGATATAACCGGGGAGCTGTTTTTT
TRBJ2-7 TRBD1 TRBV6-1 . CASTPDRTAGEQYF TGTGCCAGCACCCCGGACAGGACCGCCGGGGAGCAGTACTTC
TRBJ2-7 TRBD1 TRBV5-1 . CASSLGTGGSEQYF TGCGCCAGCAGCTTGGGGACAGGGGGTAGCGAGCAGTACTTC
TRBJ2-3 TRBD2 TRBV4-2 . CASSQEGTSGSKTQYF TGTGCCAGCAGCCAAGAAGGGACTAGCGGGAGTAAGACGCAGTATTTT
TRBJ2-7 TRBD2 TRBV29-1 . CSVEGGSSGGVYEQYF TGCAGCGTTGAAGGCGGGTCGTCGGGGGGGGTTTACGAGCAGTACTTC
TRBJ1-2 . TRBV29-1 . CSVEETNYGYTF TGCAGCGTAGAGGAGACCAACTATGGCTACACCTTC
TRBJ2-1 TRBD2 TRBV7-3 few CASSIAAGARNEQFF TGTGCCAGCAGCATCGCAGCGGGAGCACGAAATGAGCAGTTCTTC
TRBJ2-6 . TRBV7-9 . CASSLGSGANVLTF TGTGCCAGCAGCTTGGGGAGTGGGGCCAACGTCCTGACTTTC
TRBJ2-7 . TRBV2 . CASMRGRYSYEQYF TGTGCCAGCATGAGGGGGAGGTACTCCTACGAGCAGTACTTC
TRBJ2-5 . TRBV2 . CASSTGPWETQYF TGTGCCAGCAGTACAGGTCCCTGGGAGACCCAGTACTTC
TRBJ2-5 TRBD2 TRBV5-1 . CASSLNGGEGETQYF TGCGCCAGCAGCTTGAACGGCGGGGAGGGGGAGACCCAGTACTTC
TRBJ2-3 . TRBV10-3 . CAISDRPAGEVQYF TGTGCCATCAGTGACCGTCCTGCAGGGGAAGTGCAGTATTTT
TRBJ2-4 . TRBV27 . CASSLFEGAKNIQYF TGTGCCAGCAGCCTCTTTGAGGGAGCCAAAAACATTCAGTACTTC
TRBJ2-1 . TRBV6-4 . CASSEYPGNEQFF TGTGCCAGCAGTGAATACCCGGGGAATGAGCAGTTCTTC
TRBJ2-7 . TRBV7-2 . CASSRARGYEQYF TGTGCCAGCAGTCGAGCTCGGGGCTACGAGCAGTACTTC
TRBJ2-1 . TRBV5-1 . CASSWVGANSDEQFF TGCGCCAGCAGCTGGGTCGGGGCTAACTCCGATGAGCAGTTCTTC
TRBJ1-3 . TRBV28 . CASTPIIANRNTIYF TGTGCCAGCACCCCTATAATAGCGAACCGAAACACCATATATTTT
TRBJ1-4 . TRBV6-1 . CASSEVGSEKLFF TGTGCCAGCAGTGAAGTGGGGAGTGAAAAACTGTTTTTT
TRBJ2-1 TRBD2 TRBV14 . CASSQIFTSGSNEQFF TGTGCCAGCAGCCAAATATTTACTAGCGGATCCAATGAGCAGTTCTTC
TRBJ1-2 . TRBV30 . CAWRLSGAGGYTF TGTGCCTGGAGACTCTCGGGCGCCGGTGGCTACACCTTC
TRBJ1-4 . TRBV29-1 . CSVKWGEKLFF TGCAGCGTAAAATGGGGTGAAAAACTGTTTTTT
TRBJ1-1 . TRBV5-5 . CASSFWPSPEAFF TGTGCCAGCAGCTTCTGGCCCTCACCTGAAGCTTTCTTT
TRBJ1-1 . TRBV10-3 . CAISSGFLNTEAFF TGTGCCATCAGTTCCGGCTTTCTGAACACTGAAGCTTTCTTT